These 6 T cell receptor beta chains were sequenced from one sample in a study of regulatory T cells in long-lasting Graves disease (dated by TCRdb to the early 2020s). Explained via the paper, the time point label denotes: newly diagnosed GD, antithyroid drugs for less than 3 months. For both TCR sequencing and RNA sequencing, RNA was extracted from PBMCs in TRIzol. The method was multiplex PCR. This sample was sequenced with an Illumina HiSeq 4000. To build TCR beta libraries, CDR3 regions were amplified by Arm-PCR using iRepertoire HTBI primers. The public reads were quality trimmed at Q25 with fastp and then assembled into clones with MiXCR by TCRdb, keeping productive beta chains. Every CDR3 protein is listed once, alongside the most common genes and DNA of its rows. The table for this sample lists about 430,000 distinct CDR3 sequences; about 15% of them were counted only once. The top ten hold under 9% of the sample.

These same records also appear under a second study, on T cells in Graves' hyperthyroidism and ophthalmopathy.

Sequences were derived from peripheral blood mononuclear cells (PBMCs), sampled at new diagnosis, from a patient treated with antithyroid drugs. These receptors were obtained from a woman aged 40 to 50 with Graves disease. Donor details come from another sample of the same person, matched by shared clones.

This clonotype was seen a few times. V usage is TRBV9 and J usage is TRBJ2-5, with a possible D match to TRBD2 (6 bases). Matching the DNA end better, TRBJ2-1 makes the J call doubtful. Looked up from germline, CDR1 is SGDLS and CDR2 is YYNGEE. This CDR3 region has 16 residues. In DNA form, the CDR3 reads TGTGCCAGCAGACCGCAAGCAGCGGGTATTACTAATGAGCAGTTCTTC. Translated: CASRPQAAGITNEQFF.

This chain links TRBV7-9 with TRBJ2-3; the D gene is possibly TRBD1 (6 bases). The CDR3 extends over 13 amino acids. CDR1 and CDR2 from the germline V gene are SEHNR and FQNEAQ (reference sequence). Trimming left V 4 bases short and J 9 bases short, with 14 bases between. CDR3 in amino acids: CASSSGVSQTQYF. The CDR3 DNA is TGTGCCAGCAGCTCAGGGGTTTCGCAGACGCAGTATTTT.

This clonotype was seen only a few times. A clone one base away is much larger, so this may be a read error. This chain uses TRBV28 with TRBJ1-1, with D uncertain. Germline V CDR1 and CDR2: MDHEN, SYDVKM. This CDR3 contains 15 residues. V was trimmed by 2 bases and J by 6 bases, leaving 16 bases between them. Here the CDR3 DNA reads TGTGCCAGCAGTTTACGCCAGAGGGAATTGGCTGAAGCTTTCTTT. It encodes CASSLRQRELAEAFF.

This clonotype was picked up one time. V and J are TRBV7-9 and TRBJ2-7; 9 bases match TRBD2. After removal of 9 bases from V and 2 bases from J, the junction contained 5 bases not matched to a gene. CDR3 size: 13 residues. Germline loops: CDR1 SEHNR, CDR2 FQNEAQ (reference sequence). CDR3 bases: TGTGCCAGTAGGGCTAGCGGGACCTACGAGCAGTACTTC. Translated: CASRASGTYEQYF.

The chain combines TRBV7-3 with TRBJ2-1; 8 nucleotides align to TRBD2. Germline CDR1 and CDR2: SGHTA and FQGTGA. Trimming took 5 bases from V and 0 from J; bases not matched to a gene: 15. This CDR3 is 19 amino acids long. The CDR3: CASSAKPIGGASSYNEQFF. The CDR3 DNA sequence: TGTGCCAGCAGCGCTAAACCGATCGGGGGGGCGAGCTCCTACAATGAGCAGTTCTTC.

Ten or more counts support this clonotype. The chain combines TRBV28 with TRBJ2-7; a possible D gene is TRBD2 (5 bases). This CDR3 region has 12 residues. V lost 5 bases and J 3 bases, leaving 8 bases between the germline ends. Germline V lookup: CDR1 MDHEN, CDR2 SYDVKM. The CDR3: CASSPGSYEQYF. DNA of the CDR3: TGTGCCAGCAGTCCGGGGAGCTACGAGCAGTACTTC.